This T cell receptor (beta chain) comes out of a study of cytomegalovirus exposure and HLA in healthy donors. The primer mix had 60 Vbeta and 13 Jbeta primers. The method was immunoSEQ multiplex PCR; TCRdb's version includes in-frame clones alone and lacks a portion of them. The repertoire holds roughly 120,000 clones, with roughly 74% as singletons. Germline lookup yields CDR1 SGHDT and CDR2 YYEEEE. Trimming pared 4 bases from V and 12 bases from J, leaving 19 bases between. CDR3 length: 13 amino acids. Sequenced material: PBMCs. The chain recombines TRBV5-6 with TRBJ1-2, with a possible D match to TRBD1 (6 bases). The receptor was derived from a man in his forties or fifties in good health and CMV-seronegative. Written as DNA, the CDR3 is TGTGCCAGCAGCCCCGGGGGGACATTCGGCCACACCTTC. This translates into CASSPGGTFGHTF.